This passage covers 10 T cell receptor beta chains from one sample sequenced in a study of T cells in Graves' hyperthyroidism and ophthalmopathy. Amplification of TCR beta CDR3 regions was performed using RNA transcripts as template. Using the HTBI primer set, a first-round RT-PCR was run on the TCR CDR3. TCRdb called the multiplex PCR reads again in MiXCR, with one record for every CDR3 protein. The sample holds fewer than 800,000 distinct CDR3 sequences, about 16% seen once. The sequencing sample was made of blood. The receptors originated from a man younger than 30 with Graves' hyperthyroidism.

The chain couples TRBV20-1 to TRBJ2-7; 10 bases agree with TRBD2. The length of the CDR3 is 14 residues. CDR1 DFQATT and CDR2 SNEGSKA come from the germline V gene (reference sequence). The V segment lost 5 bases and the J segment 2 bases; nucleotides outside the gene matches: 6. DNA of the CDR3: TGCAGTGCTTCTACTAGCGGGACCACCTACGAGCAGTACTTC. It translates to CSASTSGTTYEQYF.

This clonotype appeared a few times. The gene calls are TRBV9 and TRBJ2-1, with TRBD2 matching over 8 bases. V lost 7 bases, J lost 0 bases, and 15 bases stayed unmatched. The CDR3 covers 18 residues. Germline assignment: CDR1 SGDLS and CDR2 YYNGEE. CDR3 amino acids: CASGGGRKLLSSYNEQFF. The CDR3 bases are TGTGCCAGCGGTGGCGGGAGGAAGTTACTGAGCTCCTACAATGAGCAGTTCTTC.

This clonotype came up a few times. The J gene is TRBJ2-1, the V gene TRBV20-1; TRBD2 matches 9 bases. Germline CDR1 and CDR2: DFQATT and SNEGSKA (reference sequence). The V and J ends lost 6 bases and 7 bases, in that order; junction bases with no gene match: 10. This CDR3 region has 14 residues. CDR3 loop: CSASRLAVGNEQFF. The DNA for the CDR3 is TGCAGTGCCAGTAGACTAGCGGTTGGGAATGAGCAGTTCTTC.

This clonotype was found many times. The J gene is TRBJ1-2, the V gene TRBV6-5; D might be TRBD1 (6 bases). This CDR3 contains 15 residues. The V gene's germline CDR1 is MNHEY and CDR2 SVGAGI. V was clipped by 0 bases and J by 8 bases, with 16 bases between them. This chain's CDR3 is CASSYSLGGAKGYTF. CDR3 DNA: TGTGCCAGCAGTTACTCGCTGGGGGGCGCGAAAGGCTACACCTTC.

A remark on this clonotype: A much bigger clone sits one base away, suggesting this may be a read error. The J gene is TRBJ2-3, the V gene TRBV11-2, with 7 bases lining up with TRBD1. The V gene's germline CDR1 is SGHAT and CDR2 FQNNGV. V was pared by 4 bases and J by 8 bases, with 9 bases of the junction left unmatched. CDR3 length equals 14 residues. The CDR3 loop reads CASSYDRAAGTQYF. The CDR3 DNA follows: TGTGCCAGCAGCTACGACAGGGCTGCAGGTACGCAGTATTTT.

The chain combines TRBV7-9 with TRBJ2-2; D might be TRBD2 (5 bases). Trimming stripped 2 bases from V and 2 bases from J, with 15 bases between. Germline assignment: CDR1 SEHNR and CDR2 FQNEAQ (reference sequence). This CDR3 has 17 residues. CDR3 amino acids: CASSLYQRIVNTGELFF. CDR3 DNA sequence: TGTGCCAGCAGCTTATACCAGCGGATAGTTAACACCGGGGAGCTGTTTTTT.

At least ten counts were recorded for this clonotype. V is TRBV28 and J is TRBJ2-7; perhaps TRBD2 as D (5 bases). The germline V gene encodes CDR1 MDHEN and CDR2 SYDVKM. V shed 7 bases and J shed 4 bases, with 11 bases lying between them. The CDR3 consists of 12 residues. CDR3 amino acids: CASNPGSYEQYF. The CDR3 coding sequence is TGTGCCAGCAACCCGGGATCTTACGAGCAGTACTTC.

This clonotype occurred many times. The rearrangement uses TRBV12-3 or TRBV12-4 and TRBJ2-1; D gene unclear. Trimming stripped 0 bases from V and 9 bases from J, with 12 bases between. CDR3 length equals 14 residues. The CDR3 DNA is TGTGCCAGCAGTTTAGCCGGTAGAATGGGTGAGCAGTTCTTC. Its protein product is CASSLAGRMGEQFF.

This clonotype was recorded at least ten times. The chain employs TRBV18 and TRBJ1-1; the match to TRBD1 covers 8 bases. CDR1 is KGHSH and CDR2 is LQKENI in the germline V gene. The length of the CDR3 is 15 residues. The junction had 9 bases not matched to a gene; V was cut back by 6 bases and J by 3 bases. CDR3: CASSPGQGVHTEAFF. As DNA, the CDR3 is TGTGCCAGCTCGCCTGGACAGGGAGTGCACACTGAAGCTTTCTTT.

Ten or more counts support this clonotype. For the CDR3, the DNA is TGTGCCAGCAACATAATAAGTGGCAATCAGCCCCAGCATTTT. It is translated as CASNIISGNQPQHF. The chain has TRBV28 and TRBJ1-5; D remains unclear. The V gene lost 7 bases and the J gene lost 2 bases, with 12 bases spanning the gap. The CDR3 sequence is 14 residues long. Per the germline V gene, CDR1 is MDHEN and CDR2 is SYDVKM.